This T cell receptor (beta chain) appears in the sequencing data of a study of blood T cell repertoires in COVID-19 (dated by TCRdb to about 2020). Concerning the study at large: Samples from collaborators originated in the United States, Italy and Spain and spanned both the acute and convalescent phases of COVID-19. Where available, HLA class I and class II types were taken from metadata supplied by the sample provider and were not determined by assay-based typing. Deeply sampled blood TCRbeta repertoires from subjects exposed to, actively infected with, or recovered from COVID-19 were included in the dataset. The prospective study material was composed of cDNA or gDNA derived from T cells, B-cell-depleted T cells, or PBMCs. Samples were obtained from the ongoing ImmuneRACE study (first 160 participants) and from about 1,300 subjects provided by 6 global collaborators. Sample metadata almost always included a de-identified subject ID, COVID-19 status, age in years and sex. The repertoires were made available in a free public database intended to serve as a resource for research on the immune response to SARS-CoV-2.

Turning to this clone: Its antigen is currently not known. No base quality information exists; no much larger clone differs at one position.

What the authors observed across the whole study: How much clinical and demographic metadata was included differed by source and by participant, and the metadata was provided uncurated.

TCRbeta CDR3 regions were amplified from genomic DNA using the immunoSEQ Assay, a bias-controlled multiplex PCR. On the study's bioinformatics: Nucleated cell counts per sample were estimated from amplification of reference gene primers within the assay. To quantify the absolute abundance of each unique TCRbeta CDR3 rearrangement, sequence reads were collapsed and filtered. For each sample, productive Simpson clonality was calculated as the square root of Simpson's diversity index across productive rearrangements. TCRdb re-hosts the immuneACCESS table, in-frame sequences only. Its copies lack some clones; in the studies checked, an unresolved V gene accounts for under half of them, and the cause for the rest is not known. V, J and clone size derive from that table, while D and trimming were established from the DNA sequence. This sample gives 150,000 to 200,000 clones in total; over 75% of them show up just once. The ten biggest clones cover roughly 11% of the sample.

According to the germline V gene, CDR1 reads MRHNA and CDR2 reads SNTAGT. The CDR3 spans 20 residues, from the cysteine through the phenylalanine. Kept here is only the CDR3 DNA, which spans 60 bases and is read in frame from base 1. A distance of 30 bases separates the germline ends of V and J, which lose 5 bases and 4 bases respectively. Participants in the prospective study were aged about 18 to 95 years, lived in 20 to 25 United States geographic areas, and enrolled through a virtual design. Cohort assignment in the prospective study relied on participant-reported clinical history from a screening survey and a study questionnaire. Recovered participants in ImmuneRACE Cohort 3 were defined by two consecutive negative NP/OP PCR tests, clearance by a healthcare professional, or resolution of symptoms. In the prospective study, mobile phlebotomists collected whole blood, serum and a nasopharyngeal or oropharyngeal swab from each participant. Participants in the prospective study had the option to provide additional blood draws and questionnaires over an approximately two-month period. Prospective study blood samples were shipped either frozen or at room temperature before DNA extraction.

This chain joins TRBV6-4 to TRBJ1-5; the D gene is unclear. This TCR was recovered from a middle-aged man who had recovered from COVID-19. The sequenced sample was PBMCs or T cells enriched from blood (not recorded which). The DNA is as follows: TGTGCCAGCAGTCCAACACTATGGGAGAGGGTCGGCGTCCAGAATCAGCCCCAGCATTTT. This encodes CASSPTLWERVGVQNQPQHF.